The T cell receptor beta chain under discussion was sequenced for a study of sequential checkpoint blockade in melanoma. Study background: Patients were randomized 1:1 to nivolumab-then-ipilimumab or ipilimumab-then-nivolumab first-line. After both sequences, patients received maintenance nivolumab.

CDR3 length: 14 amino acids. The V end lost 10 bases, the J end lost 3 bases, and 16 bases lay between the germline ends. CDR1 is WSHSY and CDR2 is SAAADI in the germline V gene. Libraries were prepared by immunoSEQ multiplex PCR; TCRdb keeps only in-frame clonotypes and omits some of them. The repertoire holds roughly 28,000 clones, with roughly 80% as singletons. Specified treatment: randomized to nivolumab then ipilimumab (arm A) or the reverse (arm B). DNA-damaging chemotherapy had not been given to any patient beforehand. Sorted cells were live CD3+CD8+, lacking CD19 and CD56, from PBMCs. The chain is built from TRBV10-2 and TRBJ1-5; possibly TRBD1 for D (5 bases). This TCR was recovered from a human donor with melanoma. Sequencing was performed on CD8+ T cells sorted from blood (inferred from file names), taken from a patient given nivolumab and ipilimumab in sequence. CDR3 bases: TGCGCCACCTCGAAGTCAGGGTACAATCAGCCCCAGCATTTT. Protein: CATSKSGYNQPQHF.